This T cell receptor (beta chain) was captured in a study of T-cell reconstitution after alpha-beta-depleted transplantation in children. This clonotype was recorded many times. V lost 3 bases to trimming and J lost 5 bases; unmatched junction nucleotides: 3. This CDR3 spans 13 amino acids. Germline CDR1 SGHRS, CDR2 YFSETQ. Researchers prepared the TCRbeta library using unique molecular identifiers, the study reports. MiXCR, applied by TCRdb to the PCR reads, yields one record per CDR3 protein. This table holds about 230,000 distinct CDR3 sequences, around 9.7% found once. The input for sequencing was PBMCs from the stem cell graft donor, taken from the stem cell graft. The rearrangement links TRBV5-1 to TRBJ2-5; 8 bases agree with TRBD1. This TCR was recovered from a human donor who donated a stem cell graft to a child with SCID. The CDR3 loop is CASSWTGYETQYF. CDR3 DNA sequence: TGCGCCAGCAGCTGGACAGGGTACGAGACCCAGTACTTC.